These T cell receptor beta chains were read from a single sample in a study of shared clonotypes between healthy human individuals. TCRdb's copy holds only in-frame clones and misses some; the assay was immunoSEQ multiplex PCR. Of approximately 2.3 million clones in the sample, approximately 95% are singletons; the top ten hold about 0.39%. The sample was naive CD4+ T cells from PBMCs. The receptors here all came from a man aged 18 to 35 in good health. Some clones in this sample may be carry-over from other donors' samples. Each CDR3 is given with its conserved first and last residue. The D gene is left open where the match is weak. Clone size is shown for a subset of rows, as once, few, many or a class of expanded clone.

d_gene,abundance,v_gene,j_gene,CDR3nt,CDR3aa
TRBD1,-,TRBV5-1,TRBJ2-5,TGCGCCAGCAGCTCAAGGACAGGGGCCACTCTGGAGACCCAGTACTTC,CASSSRTGATLETQYF
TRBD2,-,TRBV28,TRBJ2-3,TGTGCCAGCAACTTTCCCTCTAGCGGGTATACCACAGATACGCAGTATTTT,CASNFPSSGYTTDTQYF
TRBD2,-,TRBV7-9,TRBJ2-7,TGTGCCAGCAGCTTCGGCGGCGGGAGATATCTCGAGCAGTACTTC,CASSFGGGRYLEQYF
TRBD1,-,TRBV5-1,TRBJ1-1,TGCGCCAGCAGCCAAGGACAGGGGGCAGCGATAGTTACTGAAGCTTTCTTT,CASSQGQGAAIVTEAFF
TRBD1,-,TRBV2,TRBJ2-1,TGTGCCGGCCAACAGGGGAGCTCCTACAATGAGCAGTTCTTC,CAGQQGSSYNEQFF
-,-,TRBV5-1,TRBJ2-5,TGCGCCAGCAGCAGCCAAGAGACCCAGTACTTC,CASSSQETQYF
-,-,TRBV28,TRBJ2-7,TGTGCCAGCAGTTCCAAGATGCGGGGGCCCTCCGGGCAGTACTTC,CASSSKMRGPSGQYF
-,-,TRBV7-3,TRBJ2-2,TGTGCCAGCAGCCCTAGGGATGGGCGCGGGGAGCTGTTTTTT,CASSPRDGRGELFF
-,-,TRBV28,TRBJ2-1,TGTGCCAGCAGCACTCGACTAGATATCAATGAGCAGTTCTTC,CASSTRLDINEQFF
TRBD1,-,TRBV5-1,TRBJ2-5,TGCGCCAGCAGCTCAGGACAGGGGGAAGAGACCCAGTACTTC,CASSSGQGEETQYF
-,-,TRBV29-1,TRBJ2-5,TGCAGCGAGCGGGCGTCGCTCGGGGAGACCCAGTACTTC,CSERASLGETQYF
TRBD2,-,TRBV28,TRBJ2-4,TGTGCCAGCAGTATGATCAGGGAGGGTATCAAAAACATTCAGTACTTC,CASSMIREGIKNIQYF
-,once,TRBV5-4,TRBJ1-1,TGTGCCAGCAGCCCGGAGCTACGGAGGAACACTGAAGCTTTCTTT,CASSPELRRNTEAFF
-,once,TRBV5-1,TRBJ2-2,TGCGCCAGCAGCGGAACCGGGGAGCTGTTTTTT,CASSGTGELFF
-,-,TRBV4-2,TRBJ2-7,TGTGCCAGCAGCCAGTCATCAGGTGCCGAGCAGTACTTC,CASSQSSGAEQYF
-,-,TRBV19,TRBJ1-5,TGTGCCAGTACCTTGGACAGAGATCAGCCCCAGCATTTT,CASTLDRDQPQHF
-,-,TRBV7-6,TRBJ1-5,TGTGCCAGCAGCTTAACGCAGGGCAATCAGCCCCAGCATTTT,CASSLTQGNQPQHF
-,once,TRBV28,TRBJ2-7,TGTGCCAGCAGGGCCCGGTGGCGGGAAGGCGAGCAGTACTTC,CASRARWREGEQYF
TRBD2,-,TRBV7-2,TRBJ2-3,TGTGCCAGCAGCCGGCGGGGACAGAGACTAGCGGGAGTAAGGGATACGCAGTATTTT,CASSRRGQRLAGVRDTQYF
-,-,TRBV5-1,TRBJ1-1,TGCGCCAGCAGCTTGGAAAAACAGGGACTCACTGAAGCTTTCTTT,CASSLEKQGLTEAFF
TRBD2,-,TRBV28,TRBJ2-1,TGTGCCAGCAGACCAGGACTAGCCCACAATGAGCAGTTCTTC,CASRPGLAHNEQFF
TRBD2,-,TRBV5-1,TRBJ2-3,TGCGCCAGCGCACTGACTAGCGGGAGTTTGGATACGCAGTATTTT,CASALTSGSLDTQYF
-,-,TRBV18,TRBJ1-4,TGTGCCAGCTCACCCGTTGGACTGCGTGGAGAAAAACTGTTTTTT,CASSPVGLRGEKLFF
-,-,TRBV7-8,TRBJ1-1,TGTGCCAGCAGCTTAGCTTTCACTGAAGCTTTCTTT,CASSLAFTEAFF
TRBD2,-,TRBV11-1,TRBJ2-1,TGTGCCAGCAGCTTACCCCAGGGCGGGAGAGGGAATGAGCAGTTCTTC,CASSLPQGGRGNEQFF
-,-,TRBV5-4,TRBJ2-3,TGTGCCAGCAGCTTGGCCGGCACGCCGGATACGCAGTATTTT,CASSLAGTPDTQYF
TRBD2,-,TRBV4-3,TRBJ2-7,TGCGCCAGCAGCCAAGCCCCCCCCGGCCTAGCGGACTGGGGAGAGCAGTACTTC,CASSQAPPGLADWGEQYF
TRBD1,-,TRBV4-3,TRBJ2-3,TGCGCCAGCAGCCAGCTCCCCGGGACAGGGAGCACAGATACGCAGTATTTT,CASSQLPGTGSTDTQYF
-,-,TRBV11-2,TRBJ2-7,TGTGCCAGCAGCGTACCACATGGGAGGGGGCCATACGAGCAGTACTTC,CASSVPHGRGPYEQYF
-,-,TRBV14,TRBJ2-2,TGTGCCAGCAGCTCCTGGAGGGGGGTCGGGGAGCTGTTTTTT,CASSSWRGVGELFF
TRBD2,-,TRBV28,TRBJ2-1,TGTGCCAGCCGCCCCTATAGCGGGAGGGCCACAAATGAGCAGTTCTTC,CASRPYSGRATNEQFF
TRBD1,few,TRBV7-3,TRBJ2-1,TGTGCCAGCAGCGGACAGGGGTTAAATGAGCAGTTCTTC,CASSGQGLNEQFF
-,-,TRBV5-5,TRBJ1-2,TGTGCCAGCAGCGCCTCGGGGACCGCTAACTATGGCTACACCTTC,CASSASGTANYGYTF
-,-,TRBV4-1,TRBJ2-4,TGCGCCAGCAGCCAAGATCCCGCGGGAAACAAAAACATTCAGTACTTC,CASSQDPAGNKNIQYF
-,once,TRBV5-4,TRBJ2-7,TGTGCCAGCAGCCACGACAACGAGCAGTACTTC,CASSHDNEQYF
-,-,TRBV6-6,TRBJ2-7,TGTGCCAGCAGTTACCCGCGCAGCCCCTACGAGCAGTACTTC,CASSYPRSPYEQYF
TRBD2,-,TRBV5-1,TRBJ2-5,TGCGCCAGCAGCCTACGGACTAGCGGCCAAGAGACCCAGTACTTC,CASSLRTSGQETQYF
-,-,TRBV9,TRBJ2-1,TGTGCCAGCAGCGTAGGCGGCAGGATTACTTACAATGAGCAGTTCTTC,CASSVGGRITYNEQFF
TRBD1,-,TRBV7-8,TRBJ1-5,TGTGCCAGCAGCTTGGGCAGGGGGCTGAACAATCAGCCCCAGCATTTT,CASSLGRGLNNQPQHF
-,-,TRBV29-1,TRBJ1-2,TGCAGCGTTGTGTCAGGACCTCTCGGCTACACCTTC,CSVVSGPLGYTF
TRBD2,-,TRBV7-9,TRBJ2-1,TGTGCCAGCAGCTTAGCGTCGTTAGCGGGACCAACAACGGCGGATGAGCAGTTCTTC,CASSLASLAGPTTADEQFF
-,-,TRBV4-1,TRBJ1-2,TGCGCCAGCAGCGATACCCGTGACATGCAACATGGCTACACCTTC,CASSDTRDMQHGYTF
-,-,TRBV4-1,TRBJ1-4,TGCGCCAGCAGCCAAGATCGTAGATTTGCAGATAATGAAAAACTGTTTTTT,CASSQDRRFADNEKLFF
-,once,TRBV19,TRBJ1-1,TGTGCCAGTATCCCCCGGGGGCGCGGTAACACTGAAGCTTTCTTT,CASIPRGRGNTEAFF
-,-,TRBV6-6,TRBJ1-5,TGTGCCAGCAGTCAGGGGTATCAGCCCCAGCATTTT,CASSQGYQPQHF
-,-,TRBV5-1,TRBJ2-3,TGCGCCAGCAGCTTGATCGGGGAGAAGACAGATACGCAGTATTTT,CASSLIGEKTDTQYF
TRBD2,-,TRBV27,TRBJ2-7,TGTGCCAGCAGTTTATCGCACAGTTTTCTAGCGGGAGAGAAACGCTACGAGCAGTACTTC,CASSLSHSFLAGEKRYEQYF
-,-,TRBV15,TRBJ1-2,TGTGCCACCAGCAGGGATTTCTATGGCTACACCTTC,CATSRDFYGYTF
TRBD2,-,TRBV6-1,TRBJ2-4,TGTGCCAGCAGTGAAGCACCGGGACTAGCGGGAGGGGTAGCCAAAAACATTCAGTACTTC,CASSEAPGLAGGVAKNIQYF
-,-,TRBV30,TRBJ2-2,TGTGCCTGGGGGGCTAGCGCGACCGGGGAGCTGTTTTTT,CAWGASATGELFF
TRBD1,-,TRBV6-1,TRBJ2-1,TGTGCCAGCAGTGACCTAAGGACAGGGTGGTACAATGAGCAGTTCTTC,CASSDLRTGWYNEQFF
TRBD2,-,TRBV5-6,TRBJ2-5,TGTGCCAGCATGGGGCGGGGGTCGGGAGAGACCCAGTACTTC,CASMGRGSGETQYF
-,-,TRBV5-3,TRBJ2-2,TGTGCCAGAAGCCCGCAGACAGGGGAGGGCACCGGGGAGCTGTTTTTT,CARSPQTGEGTGELFF
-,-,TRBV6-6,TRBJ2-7,TGTGCCAGCAGCCCGGGGATCGAGCAGTACTTC,CASSPGIEQYF
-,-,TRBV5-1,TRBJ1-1,TGCGCCAGCAGCCTGGTTGGGGCACAGTGGGGGGACACTGAAGCTTTCTTT,CASSLVGAQWGDTEAFF
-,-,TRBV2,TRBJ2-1,TGTGCCACCCGGGTCGGTGGCGCCAGTCTCTCCTACAATGAGCAGTTCTTC,CATRVGGASLSYNEQFF
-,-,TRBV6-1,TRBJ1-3,TGTGCCAGCAGAAGGGGTCTAGGTCCTCAAGACACCATATATTTT,CASRRGLGPQDTIYF